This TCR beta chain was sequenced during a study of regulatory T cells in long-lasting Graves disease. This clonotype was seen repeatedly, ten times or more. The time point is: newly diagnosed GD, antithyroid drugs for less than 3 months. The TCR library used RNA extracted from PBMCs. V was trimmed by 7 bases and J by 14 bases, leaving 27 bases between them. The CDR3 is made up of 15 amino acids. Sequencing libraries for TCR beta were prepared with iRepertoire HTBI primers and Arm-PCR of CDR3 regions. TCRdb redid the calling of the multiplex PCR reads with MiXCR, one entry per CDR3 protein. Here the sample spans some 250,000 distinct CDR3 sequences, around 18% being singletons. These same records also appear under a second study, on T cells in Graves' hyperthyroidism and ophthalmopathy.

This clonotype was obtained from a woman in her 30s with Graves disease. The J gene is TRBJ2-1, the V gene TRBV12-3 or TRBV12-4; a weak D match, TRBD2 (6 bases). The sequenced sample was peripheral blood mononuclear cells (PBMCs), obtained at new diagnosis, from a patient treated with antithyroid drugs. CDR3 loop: CASTLTNTGTAPKFF. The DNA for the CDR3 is TGTGCCAGCACCCTGACCAATACCGGGACTGCCCCGAAGTTCTTC.